Listed here are 25 T cell receptor beta chains from one sample, sequenced in a study of T cell responses to AZD1222 COVID-19 vaccine. This table comes from immunoSEQ multiplex PCR, and its TCRdb copy is limited to in-frame clones, with some not included. Among 150,000 to 180,000 clones, 86% were seen once, and the ten largest hold 5.5% to 6%. The sequences come from peripheral blood, collected on day 0 of MenACWY control vaccination. Receptors originate from an adult in good health.

The rearrangement uses TRBV12-3 or TRBV12-4 and TRBJ2-1; 7 nucleotides match TRBD2. V lost 10 bases to trimming and J lost 8 bases; unmatched junction nucleotides: 8. CDR3 length: 12 amino acids. CDR3 region: CATGTTTDEQFF. For the CDR3, the DNA is TGTGCCACCGGGACTACTACGGATGAGCAGTTCTTC.

The CDR3, as DNA: TGTGCCACCAGCAGAGGTATCGGGAGAGGGGCCACAGATACGCAGTATTTT. The encoded protein is CATSRGIGRGATDTQYF. J is TRBJ2-3 and V is TRBV15, with D possibly matching TRBD2 (6 bases). The length of the CDR3 is 17 residues. Trimming took off 1 base at V and 2 bases at J, with 16 bases between the two ends. Germline V CDR1 and CDR2: LNHNV, YYDKDF (reference sequence).

The rearrangement uses TRBV25-1 and TRBJ1-1; D is ambiguous. The ends were cut back, 1 base at V and 8 bases at J, with 11 bases in the middle. Germline lookup yields CDR1 MGHDK and CDR2 SYGVNS. The CDR3 is made up of 13 amino acids. The CDR3 here is CASSESGRKEAFF. The CDR3 nucleotides read TGTGCCAGCAGTGAATCCGGCAGGAAAGAAGCTTTCTTT.

This clone was seen once. This chain uses TRBV7-9 with TRBJ2-1, with unresolved D. CDR1 and CDR2 (germline): SEHNR, FQNEAQ (reference sequence). The CDR3 covers 15 residues. Deletions cut 8 bases from V and 1 base from J, with 15 bases between. CDR3 residues: CASSMIGASYNEQFF. The CDR3 DNA is TGTGCCAGCTCAATGATTGGAGCTTCCTACAATGAGCAGTTCTTC.

The rearrangement uses TRBV24-1 and TRBJ2-7, with a tentative D call TRBD2 (5 bases). The V gene lost 3 bases and the J gene lost 0 bases, with 11 bases spanning the gap. The CDR3 length is 15 residues. Per the germline V gene, CDR1 is KGHDR and CDR2 is SFDVKD. CDR3 nucleotides: TGTGCCACCAGTGATCCCGTAGCGACCTCCTACGAGCAGTACTTC. The encoded protein is CATSDPVATSYEQYF.

This chain links TRBV28 with TRBJ1-3, with D uncertain. The ends were cut back, 3 bases at V and 1 base at J, with 7 bases in the middle. This CDR3 has 14 residues. From germline, CDR1 is MDHEN and CDR2 SYDVKM. CDR3 loop: CASSFVGSGNTIYF. The CDR3 bases are TGTGCCAGCAGTTTTGTAGGATCTGGAAACACCATATATTTT.

The chain carries TRBV10-3 and TRBJ2-7; D may be TRBD2 (5 bases). CDR1 ENHRY and CDR2 SYGVKD come from the germline V gene. V gave up 9 bases and J gave up 4 bases, with 10 bases separating them. CDR3 length: 11 amino acids. The CDR3 here is CAIGSTYEQYF. As DNA, the CDR3 is TGTGCCATAGGGAGTACTTACGAGCAGTACTTC.

The chain uses TRBV20-1 and TRBJ2-3; 8 positions agree with TRBD2. The CDR3 has 11 amino acids. The V gene end was trimmed by 1 base and the J gene end by 15 bases; junction bases not matched to a gene: 6. CDR1 DFQATT and CDR2 SNEGSKA come from the germline V gene (reference sequence). CDR3 region: CSARAGGRLYF. The CDR3 region has the DNA TGCAGTGCTAGAGCCGGCGGGAGGTTATATTTT.

The V call is TRBV28, the J call TRBJ2-2, with a tentative D call TRBD1 (6 bases). This CDR3 spans 15 amino acids. The V gene's germline CDR1 is MDHEN and CDR2 SYDVKM. The ends were cut back, 6 bases at V and 3 bases at J, with 14 bases in the middle. In DNA, the CDR3 is TGTGCCAGCAGAACAGGACAGACTTACACCGGGGAGCTGTTTTTT. Encoded protein: CASRTGQTYTGELFF.

V is TRBV11-1 and J is TRBJ2-7, with TRBD1 identical over 9 bases. Trimming cost V 5 bases and J 4 bases; bases outside gene matches: 6. Germline V gene data show CDR1 as SGHAT and CDR2 as FQDESV (reference sequence). This CDR3 comprises 14 residues. The CDR3 here is CASSPQGASYEQYF. The CDR3 DNA sequence: TGTGCCAGCAGCCCACAGGGGGCTTCTTACGAGCAGTACTTC. Drawing the rest from reference TRBV11-1 and TRBJ2-7, the complete variable domain is EAEVAQSPRYKITEKSQAVAFWCDPISGHATLYWYRQILGQGPELLVQFQDESVVDDSQLPKDRFSAERLKGVDSTLKIQPAELGDSAMYLCASSPQGASYEQYFGPGTRLTVT.

The chain links TRBV11-3 to TRBJ2-7; no clear D. Germline CDR1 and CDR2: SGHNT and YENEEA. V was trimmed by 1 base and J by 4 bases, leaving 11 bases between them. This CDR3 contains 14 residues. CDR3 in amino acids: CASSLASTQYEQYF. The DNA for the CDR3 is TGTGCCAGCAGCTTAGCCTCTACGCAGTACGAGCAGTACTTC.

This chain joins TRBV7-2 and TRBJ2-1, with 11 positions matching TRBD2. The V segment lost 5 bases and the J segment 9 bases; nucleotides outside the gene matches: 12. There are 16 residues in the CDR3. The germline V gene encodes CDR1 SGHTA and CDR2 FQGNSA. CDR3 loop: CASSAMLAGGTGEQFF. DNA of the CDR3: TGTGCCAGCAGCGCAATGCTAGCGGGGGGTACGGGTGAGCAGTTCTTC.

The gene calls are TRBV5-1 and TRBJ2-7; 8 positions match TRBD1. V shed 4 bases, J shed 2 bases, and the junction held 5 bases outside the gene matches. The CDR3 is 14 amino acids. Germline assignment: CDR1 SGHRS and CDR2 YFSETQ. CDR3 region: CASSGDRFPYEQYV. The CDR3, as DNA: TGCGCCAGCAGCGGGGACAGGTTTCCCTACGAGCAGTACGTC.

A remark on this clone: At the DNA level, this CDR3 is encoded by other sequences in the same sample as well. The chain combines TRBV28 with TRBJ2-7; 10 bases fit TRBD2. Trimming took 4 bases from V and 5 from J; bases not matched to a gene: 5. Germline CDR1 MDHEN, CDR2 SYDVKM. The CDR3 contains 14 residues. The CDR3 loop is CASSSPGLANEQYV. The CDR3 DNA follows: TGTGCCAGCAGTTCCCCGGGACTAGCGAACGAGCAGTACGTC.

The CDR3 region has the DNA TGTGCCAGCAGCTTCCTGGATCCGGGGAGCTATGGCTACACCTTC. Its protein is CASSFLDPGSYGYTF. The chain couples TRBV11-2 to TRBJ1-2; D is unclear. V was clipped by 3 bases and J by 4 bases, with 15 bases between them. The CDR3 consists of 15 residues. Germline V CDR1 and CDR2: SGHAT, FQNNGV.

This clone was seen a handful of times. The chain combines TRBV30 with TRBJ1-6; 10 bases map to TRBD1. Germline CDR1 reads GTSNPN; CDR2 reads SVGIG (reference sequence). The CDR3 has 14 residues. The junction had 2 bases not matched to a gene; V was cut back by 2 bases and J by 7 bases. CDR3 amino acids: CAWSRGQGNSPLHF. The CDR3 DNA follows: TGTGCCTGGAGTAGGGGACAGGGGAATTCACCCCTCCACTTT.

There are a few counts of this clone. The gene calls are TRBV7-2 and TRBJ2-2, with a tentative D call TRBD1 (5 bases). The germline V gene encodes CDR1 SGHTA and CDR2 FQGNSA. Trimming removed 5 bases from V and 4 bases from J, with 11 bases in between. CDR3 length: 14 residues. The CDR3 protein is CASSPGMSTGELFF. As DNA, the CDR3 is TGTGCCAGCAGCCCAGGGATGAGCACCGGGGAGCTGTTTTTT.

The chain has TRBV24-1 and TRBJ2-5, with TRBD2 matching 7 bases. Trimming removed 8 bases from V and 1 base from J; junction bases left unmatched: 12. There are 16 residues in the CDR3. CDR1 is KGHDR, CDR2 SFDVKD, per germline. The CDR3, as DNA: TGTGCCACCAAAGGGGTTGCGGGGGAAGGCCAAGAGACCCAGTACTTC. Translated: CATKGVAGEGQETQYF.

The chain carries TRBV9 and TRBJ1-2, with D unclear. V was shortened by 2 bases and J by 5 bases, with 10 bases between the two germline ends. CDR3 length equals 13 residues. CDR1 is SGDLS, CDR2 YYNGEE, per germline. CDR3 in amino acids: CASSVETNYGYTF. The CDR3 DNA follows: TGTGCCAGCAGCGTTGAGACGAATTATGGCTACACCTTC.

The chain is built from TRBV7-3 and TRBJ2-2; D uncertain. The length of the CDR3 is 13 residues. The germline gives CDR1 SGHTA, CDR2 FQGTGA. V shed 3 bases and J shed 5 bases, with 7 bases lying between them. DNA for the CDR3: TGTGCCAGCAGCTTCACGACGACCGGGGAGCTGTTTTTT. Translated, it gives CASSFTTTGELFF.

This clone was seen once. The chain recombines TRBV27 with TRBJ1-1; D not resolved. The CDR3 contains 13 residues. Germline assignment: CDR1 MNHEY and CDR2 SMNVEV (reference sequence). Deletions cut 9 bases from V and 1 base from J, with 12 bases between. CDR3 nucleotide sequence: TGTGCCAGTTCGGTATGGTCGAACACTGAAGCTTTCTTT. Its translation is CASSVWSNTEAFF.

CDR3 DNA: TGCGCCAGCAGCCAAGGACAGGGGGGAGAAAAACTGTTTTTT. It specifies CASSQGQGGEKLFF. V is TRBV4-3 and J is TRBJ1-4, with 9 bases matching TRBD1. With 1 base clipped from V and 8 bases from J, the junction kept 2 bases outside the gene matches. This CDR3 region has 14 residues. Looked up from germline, CDR1 is LGHNA and CDR2 is YSLEER.

This clone has only a few counts. CDR3 region: CSVEDRPGGLGYTF. The DNA of the CDR3 is TGCAGCGTTGAAGATCGCCCAGGGGGCCTGGGCTACACCTTC. V usage is TRBV29-1 and J usage is TRBJ1-2, with 8 bases lining up with TRBD1. The V and J ends lost 0 bases and 8 bases, in that order; junction bases with no gene match: 8. Germline V gives CDR1 SQVTM, CDR2 ANQGSEA. There are 14 residues in the CDR3.

The J gene is TRBJ2-7, the V gene TRBV7-8; 9 bases fit TRBD1. The germline gives CDR1 SGHVS, CDR2 FQNEAQ. This CDR3 has 13 residues. Trimming took 1 base from V and 12 from J; bases not matched to a gene: 7. The CDR3 here is CASSLDATGGRYF. As DNA, the CDR3 is TGTGCCAGCAGCTTAGACGCGACAGGGGGAAGGTACTTC.

The chain joins TRBV11-3 to TRBJ2-3; the match to TRBD2 covers 12 bases. CDR1 and CDR2 (germline): SGHNT, YENEEA. Trimming took 4 bases from V and 5 from J; bases not matched to a gene: 7. The CDR3 extends over 16 amino acids. The CDR3 reads CASSSWTSGEEDTQYF. DNA for the CDR3: TGTGCCAGCAGCTCCTGGACTAGCGGGGAGGAAGATACGCAGTATTTT.